This passage covers 25 T cell receptor beta chains from one sample sequenced in a study of T cell responses to AZD1222 COVID-19 vaccine (dated by TCRdb to 2020 to 2023). Libraries came from the immunoSEQ multiplex PCR assay. TCRdb provides this immuneACCESS table in a form limited to in-frame rearrangements. Some clones are lacking; in checked studies, under half of them reflect an unresolved V gene, and why the rest are absent is not known. Present in this sample are about 180,000 clones, around 87% of which were seen just once. The top ten constitute 2.6% of the sample. This specimen's time point label, per the study, means: baseline before first vaccination. This sample comprised peripheral blood, obtained on day 0 of AZD1222 vaccination. The receptors originated from an adult in good health.

The chain couples TRBV30 to TRBJ1-1; weak D call: TRBD1 (5 bases). With 0 bases removed from V and 4 bases from J, the gap between germline ends came to 15 bases. Germline loops: CDR1 GTSNPN, CDR2 SVGIG (reference sequence). This CDR3 has 15 residues. The CDR3 bases are TGTGCCTGGAGTGTTCTCTCAGGGTGGGGCACTGAAGCTTTCTTT. Protein: CAWSVLSGWGTEAFF.

This sequence joins TRBV5-1 and TRBJ1-2; D unclear. Trimming cost V 4 bases and J 1 base, with 8 bases left between them. CDR3 length equals 13 residues. Germline V gene data show CDR1 as SGHRS and CDR2 as YFSETQ. The CDR3 sequence: CASSTDRNYGYTF. CDR3 in DNA: TGCGCCAGCAGCACAGACCGTAACTATGGCTACACCTTC.

The V and J genes are TRBV7-9 and TRBJ2-7; D unresolved. The V end was cut by 1 base, the J end by 4 bases, with 5 bases between. The CDR3 runs to 12 residues. Germline V gene data show CDR1 as SEHNR and CDR2 as FQNEAQ (reference sequence). CDR3 loop: CASSLGRYEQYF. DNA of the CDR3: TGTGCCAGCAGCTTAGGCAGGTACGAGCAGTACTTC.

The rearrangement links TRBV19 to TRBJ2-2; 10 nucleotides agree with TRBD1. The CDR3 totals 15 residues. Trimming cost V 7 bases and J 6 bases; bases outside gene matches: 8. Germline V gene sequence: CDR1 LNHDA, CDR2 SQIVND (reference sequence). The CDR3 DNA is TGTGCCAGTACCCTAGCCGGACAGGGGGCCGGGGAGCTGTTTTTT. It codes for CASTLAGQGAGELFF.

The V call is TRBV29-1, the J call TRBJ1-4; D may be TRBD1 (5 bases). V lost 3 bases, J lost 8 bases, and 10 bases lay in between. The CDR3 runs to 12 residues. Germline CDR1 is SQVTM and CDR2 is ANQGSEA. This CDR3 reads CSVDVEGEKLFF. CDR3 DNA: TGCAGCGTTGATGTGGAGGGGGAAAAACTGTTTTTT.

This chain links TRBV2 with TRBJ1-1; 7 bases are a match to TRBD1. V shed 7 bases, J shed 4 bases, and the junction held 9 bases outside the gene matches. CDR3 length: 14 residues. The V gene's germline CDR1 is SNHLY and CDR2 FYNNEI. In DNA form, the CDR3 reads TGTGCCAGCATGGGGACAGTTAGGGGCACTGAAGCTTTCTTT. Translation: CASMGTVRGTEAFF.

This clone appeared many times. V usage is TRBV28 and J usage is TRBJ2-1, with 10 bases that match TRBD2. Germline V gene sequence: CDR1 MDHEN, CDR2 SYDVKM. The CDR3 sequence is 15 residues long. Trimming removed 3 bases from V and 10 bases from J; junction bases left unmatched: 9. The CDR3 DNA is TGTGCCAGCAGTTTTCCCGCTAGCGGGAGCGGAGAGCAGTTCTTC. Amino acid sequence: CASSFPASGSGEQFF.

This clone was seen only a few times. V gene TRBV11-2 combines with J gene TRBJ2-7; tentative D call: TRBD2 (6 bases). CDR1 and CDR2 from the germline V gene are SGHAT and FQNNGV. The length of the CDR3 is 14 residues. Trimming stripped 5 bases from V and 5 bases from J, with 16 bases between. The CDR3 reads CASSPGAGGNEQYF. The CDR3 nucleotides are TGTGCCAGCAGCCCCGGGGCCGGGGGTAACGAGCAGTACTTC. Full variable domain (rest looked up from reference TRBV11-2 and TRBJ2-7): EAGVAQSPRYKIIEKRQSVAFWCNPISGHATLYWYQQILGQGPKLLIQFQNNGVVDDSQLPKDRFSAERLKGVDSTLKIQPAKLEDSAVYLCASSPGAGGNEQYFGPGTRLTVT.

The chain is built from TRBV6-4 and TRBJ1-1, with D hard to call. Trimming stripped 0 bases from V and 4 bases from J, with 9 bases between. There are 14 residues in the CDR3. The V gene's germline CDR1 is MRHNA and CDR2 SNTAGT. In DNA, the CDR3 is TGTGCCAGCAGTGACTCGAGTTTTGGCACTGAAGCTTTCTTT. Translated: CASSDSSFGTEAFF.

The chain links TRBV5-4 to TRBJ1-2; 7 bases agree with TRBD1. Germline V gene sequence: CDR1 SGHNT, CDR2 YYREEE (reference sequence). The CDR3 sequence is 14 residues long. V dropped 7 bases and J dropped 0; count of bases not matched to a gene: 6. CDR3 bases: TGTGCCAGCGGGACAGTACTAACTAACTATGGCTACACCTTC. Protein product: CASGTVLTNYGYTF.

This chain links TRBV6-6 with TRBJ2-2, with 13 nucleotides matching TRBD2. CDR1 and CDR2 from the germline V gene are MNHNY and SVGAGI (reference sequence). The CDR3 loop spans 15 amino acids. J lost 6 bases, V lost 7 bases, and 5 bases had no gene match. CDR3 sequence reads: CASNLLAGGPGELFF. CDR3 nucleotides: TGTGCCAGCAACCTACTAGCGGGAGGGCCCGGGGAGCTGTTTTTT.

Concerning this clone itself: At one boundary the junction diverges from the germline segment, which might be a read error. V usage is TRBV12-3 or TRBV12-4 and J usage is TRBJ1-1, with unresolved D. CDR3 length: 11 residues. This chain's CDR3 is CASSLGTEAFF. Written as DNA, the CDR3 is TGTGCCAGCAGCTTAGGTACTGAAGCTTTCTTT.

The CDR3 spells CASIPKGQKYTGELFF. In DNA, the CDR3 is TGTGCCAGCATTCCCAAGGGACAGAAATACACCGGGGAGCTGTTTTTT. The chain combines TRBV6-6 with TRBJ2-2, with 7 bases aligning to TRBD1. This CDR3 is 16 amino acids long. Trimming took 7 bases from V and 3 from J; bases not matched to a gene: 11. The germline gives CDR1 MNHNY, CDR2 SVGAGI (reference sequence).

The CDR3 reads CASSPPGGSNEQFF. CDR3 sequence (DNA): TGTGCCAGCAGCCCCCCGGGAGGAAGTAATGAGCAGTTCTTC. The chain recombines TRBV6-1 with TRBJ2-1, with 7 bases that match TRBD2. This CDR3 contains 14 residues. Germline CDR1 is MNHNS and CDR2 is SASEGT. Trimming removed 6 bases from V and 7 bases from J; junction bases left unmatched: 9.

The rearrangement links TRBV19 to TRBJ2-7, with 7 bases matching TRBD2. The CDR3 totals 15 residues. Germline values: CDR1 LNHDA, CDR2 SQIVND (reference sequence). V lost 5 bases to trimming and J lost 0 bases; unmatched junction nucleotides: 7. The CDR3 reads CASSDSGMASYEQYF. CDR3 nucleotides: TGTGCCAGTAGTGACAGCGGGATGGCCTCCTACGAGCAGTACTTC.

The chain's CDR3 is CASSVTGWGPTDTQYF. The CDR3 DNA is TGTGCCAGCAGTGTTACAGGGTGGGGGCCCACAGATACGCAGTATTTT. This rearrangement joins TRBV28 to TRBJ2-3, with D perhaps matching TRBD1 (6 bases). V lost 5 bases and J lost 2, with 17 bases in between. The CDR3 runs to 16 residues. Germline CDR1 reads MDHEN; CDR2 reads SYDVKM. The whole variable domain, remainder taken from reference TRBV28 and TRBJ2-3, is DVKVTQSSRYLVKRTGEKVFLECVQDMDHENMFWYRQDPGLGLRLIYFSYDVKMKEKGDIPEGYSVSREKKERFSLILESASTNQTSMYLCASSVTGWGPTDTQYFGPGTRLTVL.

The chain joins TRBV6-4 to TRBJ2-7; tentative D call: TRBD1 (5 bases). The CDR3 extends over 15 amino acids. With 2 bases removed from V and 3 bases from J, the gap between germline ends came to 14 bases. The germline CDR1 and CDR2 sequences are MRHNA and SNTAGT. In nucleotides, the CDR3 is TGTGCCAGCAGTGACCGACAAGGGGCAGGCTACGAGCAGTACTTC. Its translation: CASSDRQGAGYEQYF.

A single count supports this clone. The genes are TRBV28 and TRBJ1-5; 11 nucleotides align to TRBD1. The CDR3 contains 17 residues. Germline V lookup: CDR1 MDHEN, CDR2 SYDVKM. With 7 bases clipped from V and 6 bases from J, the junction kept 14 bases outside the gene matches. CDR3 region: CASTSPPGTGGIQPQHF. The CDR3 DNA reads TGTGCCAGCACCAGCCCCCCCGGGACAGGGGGGATTCAGCCCCAGCATTTT.

The V call is TRBV3-1 (or the pseudogene TRBV3-2), the J call TRBJ2-3; a possible D gene is TRBD2 (6 bases). The CDR3 length is 17 residues. V lost 3 bases and J lost 4, with 20 bases in between. Germline V gene lookup returns CDR1 LGHDT and CDR2 YNNKEL (reference sequence). In DNA form, the CDR3 reads TGTGCCAGCAGCCAGGCCCGGGACTCAAACTACCCAGATACGCAGTATTTT. This sequence encodes CASSQARDSNYPDTQYF.

The chain uses TRBV28 and TRBJ2-4; D tentatively reads TRBD1 or TRBD2 (6 bases each). CDR3 size: 17 residues. The V end was cut by 6 bases, the J end by 0 bases, with 18 bases between. The germline V gene has CDR1 MDHEN and CDR2 SYDVKM. The CDR3 coding sequence is TGTGCCAGCAGCGAGCTTCTAGGGGGGATAGCCAAAAACATTCAGTACTTC. As protein: CASSELLGGIAKNIQYF.

CDR3 region: CASSPGQGDLYEQYF. The CDR3 nucleotides read TGTGCCAGCTCACCGGGACAGGGGGACCTCTACGAGCAGTACTTC. The chain couples TRBV18 to TRBJ2-7; TRBD1 matches 11 bases. Losses at the gene ends were 3 bases for V and 3 bases for J; bases not matched to a gene: 4. Germline V gene sequence: CDR1 KGHSH, CDR2 LQKENI. The CDR3 has 15 residues.

The chain is built from TRBV30 and TRBJ2-3; D gene ambiguous. The CDR3 is 18 residues long. In germline, CDR1 is GTSNPN, CDR2 SVGIG (reference sequence). V was clipped by 3 bases and J by 6 bases, with 28 bases between them. The CDR3 loop is CAWSAPLRRRQVSDTQYF. CDR3 DNA sequence: TGTGCCTGGAGCGCCCCCTTGCGGCGAAGACAAGTGTCTGATACGCAGTATTTT.

This clone appeared a single time. The rearrangement joins TRBV4-1 to TRBJ1-6; D is ambiguous. Germline V CDR1 and CDR2: MGHRA, YSYEKL. The CDR3 extends over 14 amino acids. Between the trimmed V and J ends, which lost 1 base and 10 bases, there was a span of 11 bases. CDR3 sequence: CASSQGAWVSPLHF. DNA of the CDR3: TGCGCCAGCAGCCAAGGAGCTTGGGTGTCACCCCTCCACTTT.

This sequence joins TRBV10-1 and TRBJ2-1; 12 bases agree with TRBD2. Germline assignment: CDR1 WNHNN and CDR2 SYGVQD (reference sequence). V dropped 4 bases and J dropped 1; count of bases not matched to a gene: 5. This CDR3 region has 17 residues. Here the CDR3 reads CASSGLAGDWSYNEQFF. The CDR3 DNA is TGCGCCAGCAGTGGACTAGCGGGAGACTGGTCCTACAATGAGCAGTTCTTC.

The chain is built from TRBV5-1 and TRBJ1-6; D ambiguous. The CDR3 is made up of 13 amino acids. The germline V and J ends were trimmed by 1 base and 8 bases, with 7 bases remaining between them. CDR1 and CDR2 (germline): SGHRS, YFSETQ. CDR3 region: CASSLYNDSPLHF. For the CDR3, the DNA is TGCGCCAGCAGCTTGTATAACGATTCACCCCTCCACTTT.